These 26 T cell receptor beta chains share one sample of origin, sequenced in a study of T cells after posttransplantation cyclophosphamide. Repertoires were generated with immunoSEQ multiplex PCR, while TCRdb's copy carries only in-frame clones and drops some. The profile covers some 66,000 clones, with just under 95% appearing a single time and around 3.1% taken by the ten largest. Sequenced material: PBMCs. The receptor source for this set is a woman under 40 in good health and a related stem cell transplant donor.

This chain joins TRBV2 and TRBJ2-7; the D gene is possibly TRBD2 (5 bases). The V gene lost 6 bases and the J gene lost 2 bases, with 14 bases spanning the gap. The CDR3 is made up of 14 amino acids. CDR1 and CDR2 from the germline V gene are SNHLY and FYNNEI. The CDR3 nucleotides are TGTGCCAGCAGGGAGACGGACTTAACCTACGAGCAGTACTTC. Translating it yields CASRETDLTYEQYF.

V is TRBV4-2 and J is TRBJ2-7; no clear D. This CDR3 has 15 amino acids. Trimming shortened V by 0 bases and J by 9 bases, and 18 bases separated the two germline ends. Germline CDR1 LGHNA, CDR2 YNFKEQ. This CDR3 reads CASSQEISRLGGQYF. CDR3 bases: TGTGCCAGCAGCCAAGAAATTAGCAGGTTGGGCGGGCAGTACTTC.

The chain has TRBV7-3 and TRBJ2-3, with TRBD2 matching over 9 bases. The trim removed 2 bases at V and 5 bases at J, leaving 8 bases unmatched. Germline V gene sequence: CDR1 SGHTA, CDR2 FQGTGA. The CDR3 covers 16 residues. CDR3 protein: CASSLLAGGLEDTQYF. The DNA of the CDR3 is TGTGCCAGCAGCTTACTTGCGGGGGGGCTTGAAGATACGCAGTATTTT.

V is TRBV10-1 and J is TRBJ2-3, with 11 positions matching TRBD2. CDR3 size: 16 residues. J gave up 4 bases and V 2 bases, and 5 bases lay outside the gene matches. Germline-derived CDR1 and CDR2 are WNHNN and SYGVQD (reference sequence). CDR3 region: CASSEAVAGGPDTQYF. The CDR3 bases are TGCGCCAGCAGTGAGGCGGTAGCGGGGGGGCCAGATACGCAGTATTTT.

The CDR3 DNA reads TGTGCCAGCAGTGCGACCGGGACAGGGATTACCGGGGAGCTGTTTTTT. It encodes CASSATGTGITGELFF. The genes are TRBV6-1 and TRBJ2-2; 9 bases agree with TRBD1. Germline trimming cut 4 bases from V and 5 bases from J; bases unmatched to any gene: 8. Germline loops: CDR1 MNHNS, CDR2 SASEGT. CDR3 length equals 16 residues.

The rearrangement links TRBV5-8 to TRBJ1-6; 7 bases fit TRBD1. Germline loops: CDR1 SGHTS, CDR2 YDEGEE. The J segment lost 5 bases and the V segment lost 0 bases, leaving 2 bases of the junction unmatched. The CDR3 runs to 15 residues. CDR3 residues: CASSLEGADNSPLHF. The CDR3 DNA is TGTGCCAGCAGCTTGGAGGGGGCAGATAATTCACCCCTCCACTTT.

The chain employs TRBV9 and TRBJ2-3, with D hard to call. The CDR3 contains 13 residues. From germline, CDR1 is SGDLS and CDR2 YYNGEE. The V end lost 0 bases, the J end lost 6 bases, and 8 bases lay between the germline ends. The CDR3 here is CASSVGSGDTQYF. Here the CDR3 DNA reads TGTGCCAGCAGCGTAGGGTCCGGGGATACGCAGTATTTT.

The rearrangement uses TRBV5-8 and TRBJ1-2, with 9 positions matching TRBD1. The CDR3 totals 15 residues. V was clipped by 5 bases and J by 2 bases; unmatched bases: 7. CDR1 SGHTS and CDR2 YDEGEE come from the germline V gene. The CDR3 here is CASSRPGTGNYGYTF. The CDR3 bases are TGTGCCAGCAGTCGTCCCGGGACAGGGAACTATGGCTACACCTTC.

Only one count was recorded for this clone. The CDR3 coding sequence is TGTGCCAGCAGTGAAAGGGGGCGAGATACGCAGTATTTT. It yields the protein CASSERGRDTQYF. The chain combines TRBV6-1 with TRBJ2-3; 7 bases fit TRBD1. V was pared by 2 bases and J by 5 bases, with 1 base of the junction left unmatched. The V gene's germline CDR1 is MNHNS and CDR2 SASEGT. The length of the CDR3 is 13 residues.

The J gene is TRBJ1-1, the V gene TRBV19; the match to TRBD1 covers 8 bases. This CDR3 comprises 16 residues. The junction had 10 bases not matched to a gene; V was cut back by 6 bases and J by 1 base. Germline V gene sequence: CDR1 LNHDA, CDR2 SQIVND (reference sequence). The CDR3 spells CASSPTGVRGNTEAFF. The DNA for the CDR3 is TGTGCCAGTAGCCCGACAGGGGTCCGGGGGAACACTGAAGCTTTCTTT.

The V and J genes are TRBV4-2 and TRBJ2-1; 8 nucleotides agree with TRBD2. CDR1 and CDR2 (germline): LGHNA, YNFKEQ. This CDR3 is built from 16 residues. Trimming removed 4 bases from V and 4 bases from J; junction bases left unmatched: 9. The CDR3 loop is CASSPRSAGDYNEQFF. As DNA, the CDR3 is TGTGCCAGCAGCCCACGATCAGCGGGGGATTACAATGAGCAGTTCTTC.

The chain employs TRBV30 and TRBJ2-2; D is perhaps TRBD1 or TRBD2 (5 bases each). The CDR3 spans 12 residues. Germline CDR1 reads GTSNPN; CDR2 reads SVGIG (reference sequence). V lost 3 bases to trimming and J lost 7 bases, with 9 bases between them. This chain's CDR3 is CAWSGAGGELFF. The CDR3 DNA sequence: TGTGCCTGGAGCGGGGCCGGCGGGGAGCTGTTTTTT. Together with reference TRBV30 and TRBJ2-2, the CDR3 gives the full variable domain: SQTIHQWPATLVQPVGSPLSLECTVEGTSNPNLYWYRQAAGRGLQLLFYSVGIGQISSEVPQNLSASRPQDRQFILSSKKLLLSDSGFYLCAWSGAGGELFFGEGSRLTVL.

The gene calls are TRBV2 and TRBJ1-1; D is unclear. Per germline, CDR1 SNHLY and CDR2 FYNNEI. With 8 bases removed from V and 1 base from J, the gap between germline ends came to 5 bases. The CDR3 runs to 11 residues. CDR3: CASVRNTEAFF. The CDR3 region has the DNA TGTGCCAGCGTCAGGAACACTGAAGCTTTCTTT.

The chain combines TRBV7-2 with TRBJ1-6, with 7 bases identical to TRBD1. The CDR3 is 14 amino acids. The V and J ends lost 5 bases and 8 bases, in that order; junction bases with no gene match: 6. Germline-derived CDR1 and CDR2 are SGHTA and FQGNSA. CDR3 nucleotides: TGTGCCAGCAGCGCCGACAGGGCGTATTCACCCCTCCACTTT. Its translation is CASSADRAYSPLHF.

The chain links TRBV5-1 to TRBJ1-1; the D gene is possibly TRBD1 (5 bases). CDR3 length: 14 residues. CDR1 is SGHRS and CDR2 is YFSETQ in the germline V gene. The germline V and J ends were trimmed by 1 base and 7 bases, with 14 bases remaining between them. The CDR3, as DNA: TGCGCCAGCAGCTTGTTCGAGGGGTTGGGTGAAGCTTTCTTT. Its protein product is CASSLFEGLGEAFF.

This rearrangement joins TRBV11-2 to TRBJ1-1; D remains ambiguous. With 4 bases removed from V and 4 bases from J, the gap between germline ends came to 10 bases. The CDR3 spans 13 residues. CDR1 is SGHAT and CDR2 is FQNNGV in the germline V gene. The chain's CDR3 is CASSSQYGTEAFF. The DNA for the CDR3 is TGTGCCAGCAGCTCACAATACGGCACTGAAGCTTTCTTT.

V usage is TRBV11-2 and J usage is TRBJ2-7; D gene ambiguous. Trimming took off 5 bases at V and 5 bases at J, with 16 bases between the two ends. Looked up from germline, CDR1 is SGHAT and CDR2 is FQNNGV. The CDR3 spans 14 residues. The CDR3 is CASSLSRITDEQYF. CDR3 sequence (DNA): TGTGCCAGCAGCCTTAGTAGGATCACGGACGAGCAGTACTTC.

The genes are TRBV5-1 and TRBJ2-3; D remains unclear. This CDR3 spans 14 amino acids. V lost 0 bases, J lost 6 bases, and 11 bases lay in between. CDR1 is SGHRS, CDR2 YFSETQ, per germline. This chain's CDR3 is CASSLATFMDTQYF. DNA for the CDR3: TGCGCCAGCAGCTTGGCGACGTTCATGGATACGCAGTATTTT.

The gene calls are TRBV11-2 and TRBJ1-3, with D uncertain. Trimming cost V 2 bases and J 1 base, with 6 bases left between them. This CDR3 spans 14 amino acids. Per the germline V gene, CDR1 is SGHAT and CDR2 is FQNNGV. The CDR3 reads CASSLTGSGNTIYF. The CDR3 DNA follows: TGTGCCAGCAGCTTAACGGGGTCTGGAAACACCATATATTTT.

This clone was seen a single time. An end of the junction differs from the germline gene, which may be a read error. The chain joins TRBV5-6 to TRBJ1-2; a weak D match, TRBD1 (6 bases). In germline, CDR1 is SGHDT, CDR2 YYEEEE. This CDR3 is built from 12 residues. This CDR3 is CASSLSGAGSTF. The DNA for the CDR3 is TGTGCCAGCAGCTTGTCAGGGGCGGGCTCCACCTTC.

The rearrangement links TRBV5-6 to TRBJ2-6, with TRBD1 identical over 7 bases. This CDR3 spans 18 amino acids. V dropped 4 bases and J dropped 0; count of bases not matched to a gene: 10. Germline CDR1 and CDR2: SGHDT and YYEEEE. CDR3 sequence reads: CASSTPRDSPSGANVLTF. The CDR3 nucleotides are TGTGCCAGCAGCACTCCCCGGGACAGTCCCTCTGGGGCCAACGTCCTGACTTTC.

The chain uses TRBV6-5 and TRBJ2-3, with 11 bases fitting TRBD1. The trim removed 2 bases at V and 2 bases at J, leaving 3 bases unmatched. Germline V lookup: CDR1 MNHEY, CDR2 SVGAGI. The CDR3 totals 16 residues. In nucleotides, the CDR3 is TGTGCCAGCAGTTACCGCGGACAGGGGGCCACAGATACGCAGTATTTT. This gives the protein CASSYRGQGATDTQYF.

The chain is built from TRBV4-1 and TRBJ1-2, with D uncertain. The CDR3 runs to 13 residues. CDR1 is MGHRA, CDR2 YSYEKL, per germline. V was cut by 1 base and J by 4 bases, with 7 bases left in between. CDR3 in DNA: TGCGCCAGCAGCCAAGGGGATCTCTATGGCTACACCTTC. Translation gives CASSQGDLYGYTF.

The V and J genes are TRBV9 and TRBJ2-1; 10 bases match TRBD2. The CDR3 sequence is 15 residues long. V shed 4 bases and J 5 bases; nucleotides not matched to a gene: 6. The germline V gene has CDR1 SGDLS and CDR2 YYNGEE. Here the CDR3 reads CASSPLTSGNNEQFF. CDR3 DNA: TGTGCCAGCAGCCCTCTTACTAGCGGGAACAATGAGCAGTTCTTC.

V and J are TRBV19 and TRBJ1-1, with D uncertain. V was clipped by 9 bases and J by 5 bases, with 22 bases between them. This CDR3 has 15 amino acids. The germline V gene encodes CDR1 LNHDA and CDR2 SQIVND (reference sequence). The CDR3 here is CASLERMAVGTEAFF. In DNA, the CDR3 is TGTGCCAGCTTAGAGAGGATGGCAGTAGGGACTGAAGCTTTCTTT.

This clone was observed a single time. The V gene is TRBV9, the J gene TRBJ2-3; the D is unclear. This CDR3 region has 14 residues. Between the trimmed V and J ends, which lost 3 bases and 1 base, there was a span of 9 bases. The germline V gene has CDR1 SGDLS and CDR2 YYNGEE. The CDR3 DNA sequence: TGTGCCAGCAGCGCCTCACCCCGCACAGATACGCAGTATTTT. Protein sequence: CASSASPRTDTQYF.